This T cell receptor beta chain was retrieved from a study of T cells in localized non-small cell lung cancer. General observations from the study: As only one tumor region underwent sequencing, heterogeneity remains possible. Higher blood T cell density went with longer overall survival.

CDR3 length: 13 amino acids. V was shortened by 0 bases and J by 7 bases, with 10 bases between the two germline ends. CDR1 SGHDT and CDR2 YYEEEE come from the germline V gene. On this clone: Its antigen is unidentified.

The repertoire was sequenced with immunoSEQ multiplex PCR; TCRdb's copy has only in-frame clones and lacks some. The sample carries around 40,000 clones, roughly 80% recorded once. The material sequenced was PBMCs, taken before any cancer treatment. The clonotype originates from a man between 40 and 69 years old with stage II lung adenocarcinoma. The chain combines TRBV5-6 with TRBJ2-5, with D perhaps given as TRBD1 or TRBD2 (6 bases each). CDR3 sequence reads: CASSLGGAGTQYF. The CDR3 nucleotides read TGTGCCAGCAGCTTGGGGGGGGCCGGGACCCAGTACTTC.